These T cell receptor beta chains were read from a single sample in a study of cytomegalovirus exposure and HLA in healthy donors. Assay: immunoSEQ multiplex PCR; the TCRdb copy retains only in-frame clones and omits some. The sample yields 80,000 or so clones, roughly 70% seen once. What was sequenced was PBMCs. Receptor source: a man aged 30 to 45 in good health and CMV-seropositive. Both conserved end residues are part of each CDR3.

TRBV4-3,16,TRBJ2-1,CASSPRGGGTYNEQFF
TRBV19,16,TRBJ2-6,CASSIGQVSGANVLTF
TRBV7-9,16,TRBJ1-4,CASSLGGNALREKLFF
TRBV19,14,TRBJ1-1,CASSPTGMNTEAFF
TRBV28,12,TRBJ1-5,CASSRGRQPQHF
TRBV4-2,15,TRBJ2-7,CASSLWSGIPYEQYF
TRBV19,15,TRBJ2-1,CASISRGGSHNEQFF
TRBV5-4,14,TRBJ1-4,CASSLDRREEKLFF
TRBV5-1,12,TRBJ2-1,CASSGERGGKFF
TRBV7-9,17,TRBJ2-7,CASSPRFGLAGGYEQYF
TRBV2,12,TRBJ2-7,CASSWSSYEQYF
TRBV29-1,12,TRBJ1-1,CSAGPGDTEAFF
TRBV5-4,13,TRBJ2-5,CASSPSRQETQYF
TRBV4-1,16,TRBJ2-5,CASSQGRGDLQETQYF
TRBV6-1,13,TRBJ1-1,CASNLGGGTEAFF
TRBV7-8,15,TRBJ1-1,CASSSARGMNTEAFF
TRBV6-5,13,TRBJ1-1,CASRLKGDTEAFF
TRBV18,14,TRBJ2-5,CASSPSVAQETQYF
TRBV7-2,13,TRBJ2-1,CASTWTPHNEQFF
TRBV7-9,13,TRBJ2-2,CATQGASTGELFF
TRBV29-1,16,TRBJ2-3,CSVEGGGGRSTDTQYF
TRBV27,14,TRBJ1-2,CASSPGRANYGYTF
TRBV7-8,13,TRBJ1-5,CASSLGGGQPQHF
TRBV2,16,TRBJ2-5,CASNNPLGSIQETQYF
TRBV4-2,16,TRBJ2-7,CASSQDLRQAAYEQYF
TRBV29-1,13,TRBJ2-2,CSFDRGNTGELFF
TRBV6-5,11,TRBJ1-1,CASRSYTEAFF
TRBV5-4,16,TRBJ2-3,CASSFEGGLGTDTQYF
TRBV28,16,TRBJ1-3,CASSGDGLSSGNTIYF
TRBV4-1,17,TRBJ1-1,CASSQGAPGRLNTEAFF
TRBV7-9,14,TRBJ2-1,CASSKGLVYNEQFF
TRBV5-4,15,TRBJ2-1,CASSLGRGGYNEQFF
TRBV5-1,15,TRBJ2-5,CASRRSQTVQETQYF
TRBV5-6,14,TRBJ2-6,CASSVSSGANVLTF
TRBV19,13,TRBJ1-5,CASSIRFNQPQHF
TRBV5-1,17,TRBJ2-3,CASSLELAGVGTDTQYF
TRBV28,14,TRBJ2-2,CASRPSRQSGELFF
TRBV10-2,14,TRBJ1-5,CASSQGLGYQPQHF
TRBV19,14,TRBJ2-2,CASSWGWDTGELFF
TRBV6-5,16,TRBJ1-6,CASSLRATIYNSPLHF
TRBV4-3,13,TRBJ2-2,CASSLETSGELFF
TRBV6-5,15,TRBJ1-1,CASSYSGSLNTEAFF
TRBV5-1,17,TRBJ2-5,CASSLARTRAGGGTQYF
TRBV30,15,TRBJ2-5,CAWRPPGGPQETQYF
TRBV5-1,13,TRBJ1-2,CASSLDRGGGYTF
TRBV19,15,TRBJ2-2,CASIGTGKSTGELFF
TRBV5-1,15,TRBJ2-7,CASSLRGTGDYEQYF
TRBV4-1,15,TRBJ1-2,CASSLGTSVNYGYTF
TRBV7-9,16,TRBJ2-5,CASTKGDRGLRETQYF
TRBV28,13,TRBJ1-1,CASSLAIMGEAFF
TRBV4-1,18,TRBJ1-4,CASSQVGTFREFNEKLFF
TRBV5-4,14,TRBJ2-3,CASSPGLAEDTQYF
TRBV4-2,17,TRBJ2-2,CASSHRPGGENTGELFF
TRBV28,13,TRBJ1-2,CASSLWDNGGYTF
TRBV5-5,16,TRBJ2-3,CASSPEVGVTGDTQYF
TRBV9,15,TRBJ2-1,CASSVSGRVADEQFF
TRBV5-1,13,TRBJ1-4,CASSPDRRGKLFF